This is a list of T cell receptor beta chains from one sample in a study of cytotoxic CD8 clonotypes in ibrutinib-treated CLL. Sequencing was performed with immunoSEQ multiplex PCR; in TCRdb, only in-frame clones are kept and a portion is missing. This table holds roughly 190,000 clones, 72% found once. The specimen was PBMCs, collected after 24 months of ibrutinib treatment. Every receptor here comes from a human donor with chronic lymphocytic leukemia. Each CDR3 is given with its conserved first and last residue. Fields, in order: D gene, J gene, V gene, clone size, CDR3 protein, CDR3 DNA. D genes are given only for firm matches. Clone sizes are given selectively: once, few, many, or a class where the clone is expanded.

>TRBD2|TRBJ2-2|TRBV5-1|.
CASSWGLAPNTGELFF
TGCGCCAGCAGCTGGGGACTAGCGCCGAACACCGGGGAGCTGTTTTTT
>.|TRBJ2-1|TRBV30|.
CAWNPNLGYNEQFF
TGTGCCTGGAATCCCAACCTTGGTTACAATGAGCAGTTCTTC
>.|TRBJ1-1|TRBV29-1|.
CSVGEWNTEAFF
TGCAGCGTGGGAGAGTGGAACACTGAAGCTTTCTTT
>.|TRBJ2-1|TRBV9|few
CASSVASRNEQFF
TGTGCCAGCAGCGTAGCGTCCCGCAATGAGCAGTTCTTC
>.|TRBJ1-2|TRBV11-2|.
CASRTAGSGGGYTF
TGTGCCAGCAGAACAGCAGGGTCGGGCGGTGGCTACACCTTC
>TRBD2|TRBJ2-2|TRBV6-1|.
CASSEREGNTGELFF
TGTGCCAGCAGTGAGCGGGAGGGGAACACCGGGGAGCTGTTTTTT
>TRBD1|TRBJ1-3|TRBV7-3|few
CASSPNRGSGNTIYF
TGTGCCAGCAGCCCCAACAGGGGTAGCGGAAACACCATATATTTT
>TRBD1|TRBJ2-7|TRBV6-5|.
CASSDRTGPYEQYF
TGTGCCAGCAGTGACAGGACAGGGCCCTACGAGCAGTACTTC
>.|TRBJ1-2|TRBV7-2|few
CASSLSGTYGYTF
TGTGCCAGCAGCTTATCGGGGACCTATGGCTACACCTTC
>.|TRBJ2-1|TRBV7-6|few
CASSLADYYNEQFF
TGTGCCAGCAGCTTAGCTGACTATTACAATGAGCAGTTCTTC
>TRBD1|TRBJ1-3|TRBV9|.
CASSVQQGATAGNTIYF
TGTGCCAGCAGCGTACAACAGGGGGCGACGGCTGGAAACACCATATATTTT
>TRBD1|TRBJ2-5|TRBV6-4|few
CASSEGGLGLETQYF
TGTGCCAGCAGTGAAGGGGGCCTAGGACTAGAGACCCAGTACTTC
>.|TRBJ1-1|TRBV9|.
CASRRGQGVNTEAFF
TGTGCCAGCAGGAGGGGTCAGGGAGTGAACACTGAAGCTTTCTTT
>.|TRBJ1-2|TRBV13|.
CASSFGQPSDGYTF
TGTGCCAGCAGTTTCGGACAGCCGTCGGATGGCTACACCTTC
>.|TRBJ2-1|TRBV7-2|.
CASSLGPVEQFF
TGTGCCAGCAGCTTAGGGCCGGTAGAGCAGTTCTTC
>.|TRBJ2-1|TRBV7-3|.
CASSPGLFNEQFF
TGTGCCAGCAGCCCTGGACTGTTCAATGAGCAGTTCTTC
>.|TRBJ1-1|TRBV2|.
CASSDRSGVQEAFF
TGTGCCAGCAGTGACCGTTCAGGGGTTCAAGAAGCTTTCTTT
>.|TRBJ2-7|TRBV18|.
CASSPGFRREQYF
TGTGCCAGCTCACCAGGTTTTAGGAGGGAGCAGTACTTC
>.|TRBJ2-6|TRBV28|few
CASSSPGVAGANVLTF
TGTGCCAGCAGTTCCCCCGGGGTAGCTGGGGCCAACGTCCTGACTTTC
>TRBD1|TRBJ1-1|TRBV13|.
CASSLKTGYTEAFF
TGTGCCAGCAGCTTAAAGACAGGGTATACTGAAGCTTTCTTT
>.|TRBJ1-2|TRBV6-5|.
CASSYLKGGYGYTF
TGTGCCAGCAGTTACTTGAAGGGGGGCTATGGCTACACCTTC
>.|TRBJ1-2|TRBV6-6|.
CASSYQILGYGYTF
TGTGCCAGCAGTTACCAAATATTGGGCTATGGCTACACCTTC
>TRBD1|TRBJ2-7|TRBV7-2|once
CASSLDWTGPYEQYF
TGTGCCAGCAGCTTAGATTGGACAGGGCCCTACGAGCAGTACTTC
>.|TRBJ2-1|TRBV7-8|few
CASSPLVISYNEQFF
TGTGCCAGCAGCCCCCTGGTGATCTCCTACAATGAGCAGTTCTTC
>TRBD2|TRBJ2-7|TRBV30|.
CAWSVGLAGPGQYF
TGTGCCTGGAGTGTAGGACTAGCGGGACCTGGGCAGTACTTC
>.|TRBJ1-1|TRBV30|few
CAWSNSMNTEAFF
TGTGCCTGGAGTAACAGCATGAACACTGAAGCTTTCTTT
>.|TRBJ1-1|TRBV2|few
CASSAEGPGDTEAFF
TGTGCCAGCAGTGCTGAGGGGCCGGGGGACACTGAAGCTTTCTTT
>.|TRBJ2-2|TRBV27|.
CASSLSPGLLTGELFF
TGTGCCAGCAGTTTATCTCCGGGACTGTTAACCGGGGAGCTGTTTTTT
>.|TRBJ1-6|TRBV2|.
CASSVAGARGESNSPLHF
TGTGCCAGCAGTGTAGCAGGGGCTAGAGGGGAGAGTAATTCACCCCTCCACTTT
>TRBD2|TRBJ2-1|TRBV5-1|.
CASSESGSQFF
TGCGCCAGCAGCGAAAGCGGGAGTCAGTTCTTC
>TRBD2|TRBJ2-1|TRBV5-5|once
CASSTWGLAGGGEQFF
TGTGCCAGCAGCACATGGGGACTAGCGGGAGGTGGTGAGCAGTTCTTC
>.|TRBJ1-1|TRBV2|.
CASSERASGREAFF
TGTGCCAGCAGTGAAAGGGCTTCGGGACGCGAAGCTTTCTTT
>.|TRBJ2-7|TRBV11-2|.
CASSLGGDAFDEQYF
TGTGCCAGCAGCTTAGGGGGGGACGCTTTCGACGAGCAGTACTTC
>TRBD1|TRBJ2-7|TRBV18|.
CASSPNRGHYEQYF
TGTGCCAGCTCACCCAACAGGGGGCACTACGAGCAGTACTTC
>.|TRBJ1-2|TRBV28|few
CASSPAYGYTF
TGTGCCAGCAGTCCAGCATATGGCTACACCTTC
>.|TRBJ2-2|TRBV5-1|.
CASSLDDPNTGELFF
TGCGCCAGCAGCTTGGATGACCCGAACACCGGGGAGCTGTTTTTT
>.|TRBJ2-3|TRBV5-1|.
CASSRASTGTDTQYF
TGCGCCAGCAGTCGCGCATCAACAGGGACAGATACGCAGTATTTT
>.|TRBJ1-2|TRBV5-1|.
CASSFGTVHDFYGYTF
TGCGCCAGCAGCTTCGGAACAGTGCACGACTTCTATGGCTACACCTTC
>.|TRBJ1-5|TRBV27|few
CASSLSWGGTNQPQHF
TGTGCCAGCAGTTTATCGTGGGGGGGCACCAATCAGCCCCAGCATTTT
>.|TRBJ1-5|TRBV18|.
CASSPGAGGNQPQHF
TGTGCCAGCTCACCAGGGGCAGGGGGCAATCAGCCCCAGCATTTT
>.|TRBJ2-7|TRBV2|few
CASRVTTMGEQYF
TGTGCCAGCAGGGTTACTACTATGGGCGAGCAGTACTTC
>.|TRBJ1-4|TRBV28|few
CATTAVNEKLFF
TGTGCCACAACGGCCGTAAATGAAAAACTGTTTTTT
>.|TRBJ2-3|TRBV5-5|.
CASSLGAVTVFTDTQYF
TGTGCCAGCAGCTTGGGGGCGGTGACAGTTTTCACAGATACGCAGTATTTT